Listed here is a single TCR beta chain. Other nucleotide sequences from this sample produce the same CDR3. The split of CD4+ cells yielded CD45RA+ naive and CD45RA-negative memory subsets. V dropped 4 bases and J dropped 3 bases, with 14 bases sitting between them. Per germline, CDR1 SGHRS and CDR2 YFSETQ. This CDR3 has 15 amino acids. The record originates from a study of shared clonotypes between healthy human individuals. The authors' processing: ImmunoSEQ yielded junction-only sequences lacking quality scores, so filtering differed. The method was immunoSEQ multiplex PCR; TCRdb's version includes in-frame clones alone and lacks a portion of them. Clone size and the V and J calls come from that table; the DNA yielded D and trimming. Of 2 million to 3 million clones listed, 93% are singletons.

This chain links TRBV5-1 with TRBJ2-1, with D possibly being TRBD2 (5 bases). The TCR originated in a man between 18 and 29 years old in good health. Some clones in this sample may be carry-over from other donors' samples. The sequenced sample was naive CD4+ T cells from PBMCs. Subset meaning: CD45RA+ positively selected. In nucleotides, the CDR3 is TGCGCCAGCAGCATAGGTCTAGCAGACTACAATGAGCAGTTCTTC. This codes for CASSIGLADYNEQFF.